Below, one T cell receptor beta chain is given with its context. The clone's antigen remains unknown. This specimen belongs to a study of cytomegalovirus exposure and HLA in healthy donors (dated by TCRdb to between 2016 and 2019). Study-level background: According to an earlier analysis of a few hundred of the donors, about 170 million T cells yielded 117 million unique TCR beta sequences and 276 Gb of sequence data. Typing coverage varied by locus: roughly 629-640 donors for A, B, C, DRB1 and DQB1; roughly 500 for DQA1; approximately 570 for DPA1; approximately 490 for DPB1. An early release that covered about 640 HLA-typed donors contained approximately 300 gigabases of sequencing data and some 87 million unique TCR sequences. An earlier analysis of around 580 of the donors used high-throughput TCR beta sequencing to judge whether each TCR beta V gene segment behaved as functional or pseudogenic. To study patterns of TCR occurrence, a later analysis re-analyzed previously published TCR beta repertoires from 666 donors and added high-resolution HLA genotyping. Every repertoire in the discovery cohort had been generated on one and the same sequencing platform. Among the roughly 380 genotyped donors, approximately 77% belonged to the genetic ancestry cluster associated with self-reported Caucasian donors. On average, 235,054 unique TCR beta nucleotide sequences were sequenced per donor among 398 genotyped donors of the cohort, with roughly 18% of those sequences being non-productive. Roughly 5 DR-DQ haplotypes were handled as single units for association and clustering, since linkage in the cohort was strong. Using immunosequencing, the study profiled T cell repertoires from 640 or so subjects and related those repertoires to cytomegalovirus serostatus. The study aimed to test whether signatures of past pathogen exposure could be identified by cataloging public T cell receptors. Donor age, sex, ethnicity and CMV serostatus were compiled together with the repertoire data. Besides the first cohort of approximately 710 subjects, a separate validation cohort made up of roughly 120 different subjects was used. Rather than using new phenotypic data, the later analysis identified candidate immune exposures from TCR beta sequences and from how often those sequences occurred across donors. HLA typing covered class I and class II loci at four-digit resolution. Genome-wide SNP genotypes for about 65% of the 666 donors were used in a later genetic analysis, which treated that subset as a discovery cohort. To predict cytomegalovirus infection status, the study combined high-throughput TCR immunosequencing, statistical association of individual TCRs with disease status, and machine learning. Overall study outcomes, separate from this receptor: According to a later genetic analysis, donors in an Asian-associated ancestry cluster had fewer N-insertions in productive TCRs than the roughly 660-donor mean. In a later analysis, HLA-associated TCR beta chains showed more clonal expansion and lower generation probabilities than non-associated chains that were equally common. Most TCR sequences were seen in very few donors, while some public TCRs were found in many individuals. An association between a missense DCLRE1C variant and V-gene and J-gene trimming of TCR beta chains was found in a later genetic analysis and replicated in an independent cohort. A cluster of highly shared sequence variants was judged likely to represent a technical artifact of the sequencing pipeline. A further reported finding was that TCR beta sequences accurately predicted the HLA-A and HLA-B alleles for most subjects in the first cohort. In both the original and validation cohorts, the classifier was reported to diagnose cytomegalovirus status with high specificity and sensitivity. In the study, some 160 TCR beta chains were listed as associated with cytomegalovirus. In a later analysis, TCR association rates were found to vary across HLA loci, with the most associated TCRs seen for DRB1 alleles and the fewest for HLA-C alleles. Correlated functional status among segregating V segments might reflect linkage disequilibrium, but an unknown experimental factor could not be ruled out. In a later analysis, most CMV-associated TCR beta chains were found to appear HLA-restricted, with HLA associations seemingly driven largely by CMV exposure. A later analysis associated 16,951 TCR beta sequences with specific HLA alleles at a false discovery rate of 0.05. In vitro tests confirmed that a few of the cytomegalovirus-associated TCR beta chains recognize cytomegalovirus antigens. The only immune exposure information available for the cohort was CMV serostatus. Broadly in line with IMGT annotations, most TCR beta V segments showed up in productive rearrangements about 87% or about 30% of the time in an earlier analysis of several hundred of the donors. The presence/absence analyses assumed that sequencing depth was roughly uniform across donors, and that assumption may not be true. Several of the top co-occurrence clusters appeared to be linked to parvovirus B19, influenza, CMV and Epstein-Barr virus, according to a later analysis. When HLA alleles, especially DR and DQ, strongly co-occurred, attributing TCR associations to individual alleles was difficult. It was suggested by the authors that the approach could potentially be generalized to other disease states and immunological phenotypes. In this cohort, only TCR beta chains were sequenced, and detectable features were limited by the absence of alpha or paired-chain data. Because HLA typing was missing for some donors at each locus, association tests included only the typed subset. The 87-base-pair reads could not distinguish some IMGT-functional V segments, including TRBV6-2 and TRBV6-3, so those segments were excluded. Because counts were too low, fewer than 20 rarely observed V segments, including chromosome 9 orphons, were excluded from the earlier analysis of a few hundred of the donors.

Library preparation used the immunoSEQ multiplex PCR assay. A mixture of 60 forward primers for TCR Vbeta segments and 13 reverse primers for TCR Jbeta segments was used in the multiplex PCR. A multiplex PCR assay on genomic DNA amplified the CDR3 region of rearranged TCR beta genes. Amplified TCR beta libraries were sequenced as 87-base-pair reads on the Illumina HiSeq System. In the paper's pipeline: Across the 700 or so repertoires, a later analysis counted 80 million or so unique TCR beta chains, 9.5 million to 12 million of which were shared by at least two donors. Raw reads were error-corrected and collapsed into unique sequences by a nearest-neighbor algorithm in which closely related sequences were merged to remove PCR and sequencing errors. Alignment of CDR3 sequences to IMGT reference sequences was used to assign V, D and J gene segments. For a sequence to be retained, at least a six-nucleotide match to both a V gene segment and a J gene segment was required. Rearrangements were called productive when the CDR3 lacked stop codons and stayed in frame with V and J; all others were non-productive. CDR3 was defined according to IMGT convention as the region running from the second conserved V-encoded cysteine to the conserved J-encoded phenylalanine. The earlier analysis of 450 to 750 of the donors excluded any sequence lacking an unambiguous match to a single V gene segment. An earlier analysis of a few hundred of the donors classified V segments as functional when productive rearrangements were above 56.7% and as segregating when the standard deviation between donors was above 5%. A statistical classification framework was developed to diagnose cytomegalovirus status using the catalog of TCR beta chain sequences. A later analysis assigned V and J genes by comparing TCR nucleotide sequences with IMGT/GENE-DB human TR gene sequences. Using the TCRdist pipeline, a later analysis assigned CDR3 sequences along with most-parsimonious VDJ recombination scenarios. In a later analysis, each TCR beta chain was defined by its CDR3 amino acid sequence together with its V-gene family, and reads lacking a unique V-gene family were excluded. To address suspected cross-contamination and a sequencing artifact, a later analysis removed several hundred highly shared, low-generation-probability nucleotide sequences. In a later analysis, a clonal expansion index for each public chain was calculated from normalized within-repertoire ranks of inferred template counts. A later analysis computed generation probabilities with a VDJ recombination model fitted to out-of-frame rearrangements, and checked the results against IGoR. In a later analysis, hypergeometric tests were used to score TCR-TCR, TCR-HLA and TCR-CMV co-occurrence, with a repertoire-size bias correction applied to TCR pairs. False discovery rates were estimated in a later analysis by permuting HLA or CMV assignments 20 times. In a later analysis, co-occurring TCRs were grouped with DBSCAN, and TCRdist sequence similarity was added when clustering was performed within HLA-allele-positive subsets. Repertoires with fewer than 30,000 or more than 120,000 public chains were left out of co-occurrence clustering, as were five repertoires with anomalous nucleotide sharing. In its TCRdb copy, this immuneACCESS table keeps in-frame sequences only and misses some clones. Where compared with another copy, unresolved V genes explain less than half of these, and the others have no known cause. Clone size and the V and J calls come from that table; the DNA yielded D and trimming. The table held for this sample gives 200,000 to 250,000 clones. The top ten hold approximately 0.98% of the sample.

The cohort comprised some 680 healthy bone marrow donors. At the time of sampling, all cohort members were nominally healthy, though unrecorded immune exposures were likely present. The donor tested CMV seropositive and was one of the 289 seropositive cohort members. A peripheral blood sample was collected from each donor, and TCR beta sequencing was performed on peripheral blood mononuclear cells. The Qiagen DNeasy Blood Extraction Kit was used to extract genomic DNA from the blood cell samples. The V and J ends are trimmed by 5 bases and 6 bases, leaving 10 bases between them. CDR1 MNHEY and CDR2 SVGAGI were looked up in the germline V gene. The CDR3 holds 12 amino acids from the cysteine to the phenylalanine. Left in the record is the CDR3 DNA by itself, 36 bases read in frame from the first base.

This receptor was taken from a woman aged 25-40 years in good health and CMV-seropositive. Sequencing was done on a sample of PBMCs. This chain joins TRBV6-5 to TRBJ1-1; the D gene identity is not certain. The bases read TGTGCCAGCAGTGCGGATGGAGCTGAAGCTTTCTTT. It specifies CASSADGAEAFF.